These 6 T cell receptor beta chains were sequenced from one sample in a study of spatial heterogeneity in lung cancer. Study-wide results and caveats: One measure, the expanded intratumoral alpha and beta TCR count, tracked tumor mutation counts.

Documented time point: sample taken at primary tumor resection. TCRdb ran MiXCR on the 5' RACE reads and lists one entry per CDR3 protein. The profile shows 25,000 to 30,000 distinct CDR3 sequences, around 6.5% of them singletons. Their recognized antigens are unknown. Source: lung tumor tissue, taken at surgery. All receptors come from a male donor with early-stage non-small cell lung cancer.

This clonotype was recorded at least ten times. The chain combines TRBV5-5 with TRBJ1-5; possibly TRBD1 for D (5 bases). V was trimmed by 0 bases and J by 12 bases, leaving 19 bases between them. Looked up from germline, CDR1 is SGHKS and CDR2 is YYEKEE (reference sequence). The CDR3 extends over 15 amino acids. The CDR3 spells CASSLDPGPSYLQHF. The CDR3 nucleotides read TGTGCCAGCAGCTTGGACCCGGGACCTTCCTATCTCCAGCATTTT.

This clonotype has a count of ten or more. The CDR3 region is CASSQDVPRSSSGQSQETQYF. CDR3 bases: TGCGCCAGCAGCCAAGATGTGCCACGATCTAGTTCGGGACAAAGCCAAGAGACCCAGTACTTC. This sequence joins TRBV4-3 and TRBJ2-5, with a possible D match to TRBD1 (6 bases). The CDR3 consists of 21 residues. Between the trimmed V and J ends, which lost 0 bases and 1 base, there was a span of 27 bases. Germline CDR1 LGHNA, CDR2 YSLEER.

The chain combines TRBV28 with TRBJ1-1; D is unresolved. The V gene's germline CDR1 is MDHEN and CDR2 SYDVKM. Deletions cut 6 bases from V and 0 bases from J, with 5 bases between. The CDR3 is 12 amino acids. CDR3: CASSRMNTEAFF. In DNA, the CDR3 is TGTGCCAGCAGCCGGATGAACACTGAAGCTTTCTTT.

The J gene is TRBJ2-5, the V gene TRBV5-1, with 7 bases matching TRBD2. Germline V gene lookup returns CDR1 SGHRS and CDR2 YFSETQ. J lost 3 bases, V lost 3 bases, and 5 bases had no gene match. The CDR3 is made up of 14 amino acids. CDR3 sequence (DNA): TGCGCCAGCAGCTCACGCGGGGGTGAAGAGACCCAGTACTTC. It is translated as CASSSRGGEETQYF.

This clonotype was counted many times. This sequence joins TRBV20-1 and TRBJ1-2; maybe TRBD1 (5 bases). Germline V gives CDR1 DFQATT, CDR2 SNEGSKA (reference sequence). V was cut by 1 base and J by 4 bases, with 13 bases left in between. The CDR3 extends over 14 amino acids. The CDR3 loop is CSARALRDPYGYTF. CDR3 DNA sequence: TGCAGTGCTAGAGCCCTCAGGGATCCCTATGGCTACACCTTC.

This clonotype was recorded many times. The V gene is TRBV28, the J gene TRBJ1-1; TRBD1 aligns across 7 bases. V lost 3 bases to trimming and J lost 0 bases; unmatched junction nucleotides: 1. Germline V gives CDR1 MDHEN, CDR2 SYDVKM. The CDR3 has 14 residues. The CDR3 sequence is CASSLGQLNTEAFF. CDR3 coding DNA: TGTGCCAGCAGTTTGGGACAGCTGAACACTGAAGCTTTCTTT.